This is a list of T cell receptor beta chains from one sample in a study of T cell responses to AZD1222 COVID-19 vaccine. Repertoires were generated with immunoSEQ multiplex PCR, while TCRdb's copy carries only in-frame clones and drops some. The sample consists of 110,000 to 150,000 clones, approximately 91% of them appearing once. The source was peripheral blood, collected 28 days after the second AZD1222 dose. All receptors come from an adult who received the AZD1222 COVID-19 vaccine. Both conserved end residues are part of each CDR3. A D gene is named only where the DNA matches it firmly. Clone size appears in some rows only: once, few, many, or a class for an expanded clone.

once	TRBV2	-	TRBJ1-2	TGTGCCAGCAGCGACCTTGGTGGGGATGGCTATGGCTACACCTTC	CASSDLGGDGYGYTF
-	TRBV5-1	-	TRBJ2-5	TGCGCCAGCAGCTTGGCTTGGGAGACCCAGTACTTC	CASSLAWETQYF
once	TRBV5-4	TRBD2	TRBJ2-1	TGTGCCAGCAGCAACTTAGCGGGAGGGGGCTACAATGAGCAGTTCTTC	CASSNLAGGGYNEQFF
-	TRBV27	-	TRBJ1-2	TGTGCCAGCAGTTCGAGGGGGGCGGCTAACTATGGCTACACCTTC	CASSSRGAANYGYTF
-	TRBV2	-	TRBJ1-1	TGTGCCAGCATGAGAGATTTAGAGAAAGCTTTCTTT	CASMRDLEKAFF
-	TRBV2	TRBD1	TRBJ2-1	TGTGCCAGCAGTGCCGGACAGGGATACAATGAGCAGTTCTTC	CASSAGQGYNEQFF
-	TRBV6-5	-	TRBJ1-1	TGTGCCAGCAGTTACTCCCCAGGGGCCCCGAACACTGAAGCTTTCTTT	CASSYSPGAPNTEAFF
-	TRBV6-5	TRBD2	TRBJ2-1	TGTGCCACCTCTAGCGGGAGCTACAATGAGCAGTTCTTC	CATSSGSYNEQFF
once	TRBV1	-	TRBJ1-5	TGCACCAGCAGTCCCTCCCCCCACCGGCCCCAGCATTTT	CTSSPSPHRPQHF
-	TRBV6-2/TRBV6-3	TRBD2	TRBJ2-2	TGTGCCAGCAGTCCACTAGCGGACACCGGGGAGCTGTTTTTT	CASSPLADTGELFF
-	TRBV12-5	-	TRBJ2-3	TGTGCTAGTGGAGCAAATCCCGGGGATACGCAGTATTTT	CASGANPGDTQYF
-	TRBV10-3	TRBD2	TRBJ2-2	TGTGCCACCGCGGGGGGGGCGAACACCGGGGAGCTGTTTTTT	CATAGGANTGELFF
-	TRBV11-3	TRBD1	TRBJ2-1	TGTGCCAGCAGCCTTCAAGGGGGCGATTGGGATGAGCAGTTCTTC	CASSLQGGDWDEQFF
-	TRBV6-4	-	TRBJ1-2	TGTGCCAGCAGTGCCTCTGGCCGACAGAAACCTAACTATGGCTACACCTTC	CASSASGRQKPNYGYTF
-	TRBV10-1	-	TRBJ2-3	TGCGCCAGCAGTGGCATTCGCACAGATACGCAGTATTTT	CASSGIRTDTQYF
-	TRBV7-9	-	TRBJ1-5	TGTGCCAGCAGCCAACCCGGGGACAGCAATCAGCCCCAGCATTTT	CASSQPGDSNQPQHF
-	TRBV5-4	TRBD2	TRBJ2-5	TGTGCCAGCAGCTTTAGCGGGAGGGCCGCGGAGACCCAGTACTTC	CASSFSGRAAETQYF
-	TRBV29-1	-	TRBJ1-2	TGCAGCGTTGAGGGTCTGCGGGGCTATGGCTACACCTTC	CSVEGLRGYGYTF
once	TRBV6-5	-	TRBJ1-3	TGTGCCAGCAGTTACAGGGACCCTTACTCTGGAAACACCATATATTTT	CASSYRDPYSGNTIYF
once	TRBV7-6	-	TRBJ1-3	TGTGCCTCCCGGGGGCCGAGCTCTGGAAACACCATATATTTT	CASRGPSSGNTIYF
-	TRBV6-5	-	TRBJ1-5	TGTGCCAGCAGTTACGGGGGGCGACAGCCCCAGCATTTT	CASSYGGRQPQHF
-	TRBV18	-	TRBJ1-1	TGTGCCAGCTCACCGGCCCGGATGAGGACTGAAGCTTTCTTT	CASSPARMRTEAFF
-	TRBV10-1	-	TRBJ2-3	TGCGCCAGCAGTGAGTCTATCAATTCCCATACGCAGTATTTT	CASSESINSHTQYF
once	TRBV19	-	TRBJ2-7	TGTGCCAGTAGTATCGCGTCTGGTGCGGTAGTGAGGGAGCAGTACTTC	CASSIASGAVVREQYF
-	TRBV25-1	TRBD2	TRBJ2-3	TGTGCCAGCAAGGCGGGAGGAAACACAGATACGCAGTATTTT	CASKAGGNTDTQYF
-	TRBV5-1	TRBD1	TRBJ2-7	TGCGCCAGCAGCGTTGGGACAGCCTACGAGCAGTACTTC	CASSVGTAYEQYF
-	TRBV7-2	TRBD1	TRBJ1-1	TGTGCCAGCAGCTTAGTGGTGACAGGGCTCACTGAAGCTTTCTTT	CASSLVVTGLTEAFF
once	TRBV7-8	TRBD1	TRBJ2-3	TGTGCCAGCAGCTCGACAGGGGGCGCGGGGGATACGCAGTATTTT	CASSSTGGAGDTQYF
-	TRBV5-1	-	TRBJ2-1	TGCGCCAGCAGCTTGGGACTAGACGATGAGCAGTTCTTC	CASSLGLDDEQFF
-	TRBV7-6	TRBD1	TRBJ1-5	TGTGCCAGCAGCCCGACAGGGAGCAATCAGCCCCAGCATTTT	CASSPTGSNQPQHF
-	TRBV29-1	-	TRBJ2-1	TGCAGCGTTGAGGATGGATACAATGAGCAGTTCTTC	CSVEDGYNEQFF
-	TRBV5-4	-	TRBJ2-1	TGTGCCAGCAGCTCTGAGGGTTTCTACAATGAGCAGTTCTTC	CASSSEGFYNEQFF
-	TRBV10-3	-	TRBJ2-3	TGTGCCATCAGCCCAAGGGATACGCAGTATTTT	CAISPRDTQYF
-	TRBV6-5	TRBD1	TRBJ1-1	TGTGCCAGCACCAGGGACAGGGTCAACACTGAAGCTTTCTTT	CASTRDRVNTEAFF
-	TRBV5-1	-	TRBJ2-1	TGCGCCAGCAGCTTGGGAGGGGCCTCCTCCTACAATGAGCAGTTCTTC	CASSLGGASSYNEQFF
few	TRBV7-7	-	TRBJ2-5	TGTGCTATAGGAAAAGAGACCCAGTACTTC	CAIGKETQYF